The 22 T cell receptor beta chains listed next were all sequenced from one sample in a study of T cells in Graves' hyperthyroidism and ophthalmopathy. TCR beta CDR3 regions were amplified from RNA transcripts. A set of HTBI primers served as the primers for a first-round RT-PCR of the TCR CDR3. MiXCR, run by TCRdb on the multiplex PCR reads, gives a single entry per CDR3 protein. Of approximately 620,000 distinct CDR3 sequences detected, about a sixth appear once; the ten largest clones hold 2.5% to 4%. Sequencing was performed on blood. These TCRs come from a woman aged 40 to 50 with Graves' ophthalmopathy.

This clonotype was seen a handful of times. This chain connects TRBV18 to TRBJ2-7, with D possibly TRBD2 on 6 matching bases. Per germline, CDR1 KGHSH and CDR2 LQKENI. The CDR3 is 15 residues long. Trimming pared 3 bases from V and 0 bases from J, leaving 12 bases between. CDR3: CASSPGGGPSYEQYF. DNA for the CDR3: TGTGCCAGCTCACCTGGGGGAGGACCCTCCTACGAGCAGTACTTC.

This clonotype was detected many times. CDR3 amino acids: CASSQRRVGNQPQHF. The CDR3 coding sequence is TGTGCCAGCAGTCAACGGCGAGTTGGGAATCAGCCCCAGCATTTT. The rearrangement links TRBV6-2 or TRBV6-3 to TRBJ1-5; no clear D. CDR3 size: 15 residues. Trimming took 5 bases from V and 4 from J, leaving 15 bases between them. The V gene's germline CDR1 is MNHEY and CDR2 SVGEGT.

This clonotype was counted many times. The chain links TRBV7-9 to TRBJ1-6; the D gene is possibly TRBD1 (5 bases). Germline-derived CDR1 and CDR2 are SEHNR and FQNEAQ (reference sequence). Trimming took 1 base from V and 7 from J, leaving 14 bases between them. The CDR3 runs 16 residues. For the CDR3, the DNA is TGTGCCAGCAGCTTAGGTGGGGCGAGGGCGAATTCACCCCTCCACTTT. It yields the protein CASSLGGARANSPLHF.

The CDR3 loop reads CASSKGVLAPWLHNEQFF. Written as DNA, the CDR3 is TGTGCCAGTAGTAAGGGGGTCCTAGCGCCGTGGCTTCACAATGAGCAGTTCTTC. V is TRBV19 and J is TRBJ2-1; D assignment may be TRBD1 or TRBD2 (6 bases each). The germline V gene has CDR1 LNHDA and CDR2 SQIVND (reference sequence). V shed 4 bases and J shed 5 bases, with 24 bases lying between them. The CDR3 contains 18 residues.

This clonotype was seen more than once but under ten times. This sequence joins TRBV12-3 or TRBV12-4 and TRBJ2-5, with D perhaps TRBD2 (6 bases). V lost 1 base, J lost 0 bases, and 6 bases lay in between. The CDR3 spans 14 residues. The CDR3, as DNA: TGTGCCAGCAGTTTAGGGACTAACCAAGAGACCCAGTACTTC. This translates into CASSLGTNQETQYF.

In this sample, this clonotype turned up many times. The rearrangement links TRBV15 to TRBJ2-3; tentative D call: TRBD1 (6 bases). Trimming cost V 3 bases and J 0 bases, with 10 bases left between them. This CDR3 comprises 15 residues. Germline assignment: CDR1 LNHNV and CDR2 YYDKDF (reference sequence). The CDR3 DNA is TGTGCCACCAGCAGCGGACAGACTAGCACAGATACGCAGTATTTT. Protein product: CATSSGQTSTDTQYF.

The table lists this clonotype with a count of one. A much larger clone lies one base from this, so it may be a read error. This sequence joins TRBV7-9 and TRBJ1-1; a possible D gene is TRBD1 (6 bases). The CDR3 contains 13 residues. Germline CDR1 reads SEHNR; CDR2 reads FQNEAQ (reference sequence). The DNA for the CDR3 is TGTACCAGCAGAGTGACAGGGAACACTGAAGCTTTCTTT. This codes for CTSRVTGNTEAFF.

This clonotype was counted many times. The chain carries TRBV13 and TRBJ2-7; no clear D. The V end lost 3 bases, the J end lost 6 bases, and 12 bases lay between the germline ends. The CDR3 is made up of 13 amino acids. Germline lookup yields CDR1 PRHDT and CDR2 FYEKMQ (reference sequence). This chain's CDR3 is CASSFDLGVEQYF. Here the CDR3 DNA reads TGTGCCAGCAGCTTTGACTTAGGCGTCGAGCAGTACTTC. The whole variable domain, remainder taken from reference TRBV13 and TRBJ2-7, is AAGVIQSPRHLIKEKRETATLKCYPIPRHDTVYWYQQGPGQDPQFLISFYEKMQSDKGSIPDRFSAQQFSDYHSELNMSSLELGDSALYFCASSFDLGVEQYFGPGTRLTVT.

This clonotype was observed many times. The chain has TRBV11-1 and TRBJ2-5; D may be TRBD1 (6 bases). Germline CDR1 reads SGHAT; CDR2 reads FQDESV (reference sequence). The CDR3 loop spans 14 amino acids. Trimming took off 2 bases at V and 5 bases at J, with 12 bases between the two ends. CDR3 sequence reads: CASSLTGLEETQYF. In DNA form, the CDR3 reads TGTGCCAGCAGCTTAACAGGGTTGGAGGAGACCCAGTACTTC. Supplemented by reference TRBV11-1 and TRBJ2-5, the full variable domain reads EAEVAQSPRYKITEKSQAVAFWCDPISGHATLYWYRQILGQGPELLVQFQDESVVDDSQLPKDRFSAERLKGVDSTLKIQPAELGDSAMYLCASSLTGLEETQYFGPGTRLLVL.

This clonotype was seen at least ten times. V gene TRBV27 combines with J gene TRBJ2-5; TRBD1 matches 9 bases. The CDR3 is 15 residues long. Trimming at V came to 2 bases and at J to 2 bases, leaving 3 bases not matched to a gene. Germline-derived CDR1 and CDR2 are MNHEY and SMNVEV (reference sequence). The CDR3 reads CASSLGGQGQETQYF. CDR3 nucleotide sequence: TGTGCCAGCAGTTTAGGGGGACAGGGTCAAGAGACCCAGTACTTC.

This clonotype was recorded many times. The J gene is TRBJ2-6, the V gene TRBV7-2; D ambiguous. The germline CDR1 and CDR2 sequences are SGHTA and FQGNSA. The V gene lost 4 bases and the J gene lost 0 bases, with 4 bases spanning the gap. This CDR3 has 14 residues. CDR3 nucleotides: TGTGCCAGCAGCTGGAGCTCTGGGGCCAACGTCCTGACTTTC. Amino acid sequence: CASSWSSGANVLTF.

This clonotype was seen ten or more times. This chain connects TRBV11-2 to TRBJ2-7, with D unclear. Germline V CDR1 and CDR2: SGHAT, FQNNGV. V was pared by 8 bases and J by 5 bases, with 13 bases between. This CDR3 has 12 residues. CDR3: CASGFPTHEQYF. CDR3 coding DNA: TGTGCCAGCGGTTTCCCTACGCACGAGCAGTACTTC. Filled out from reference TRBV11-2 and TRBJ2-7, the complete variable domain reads EAGVAQSPRYKIIEKRQSVAFWCNPISGHATLYWYQQILGQGPKLLIQFQNNGVVDDSQLPKDRFSAERLKGVDSTLKIQPAKLEDSAVYLCASGFPTHEQYFGPGTRLTVT.

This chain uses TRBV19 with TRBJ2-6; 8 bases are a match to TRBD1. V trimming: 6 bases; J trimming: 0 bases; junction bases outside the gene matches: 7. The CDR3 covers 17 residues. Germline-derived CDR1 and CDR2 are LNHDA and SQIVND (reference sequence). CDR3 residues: CASSRDRLNSGANVLTF. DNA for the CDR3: TGTGCCAGTAGCCGGGACAGGCTAAACTCTGGGGCCAACGTCCTGACTTTC.

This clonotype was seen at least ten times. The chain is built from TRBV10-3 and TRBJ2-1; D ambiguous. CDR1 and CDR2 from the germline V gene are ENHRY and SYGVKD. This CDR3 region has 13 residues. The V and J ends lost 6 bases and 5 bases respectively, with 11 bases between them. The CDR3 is CAISASPDNEQFF. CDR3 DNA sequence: TGTGCCATCAGCGCCAGCCCTGACAATGAGCAGTTCTTC.

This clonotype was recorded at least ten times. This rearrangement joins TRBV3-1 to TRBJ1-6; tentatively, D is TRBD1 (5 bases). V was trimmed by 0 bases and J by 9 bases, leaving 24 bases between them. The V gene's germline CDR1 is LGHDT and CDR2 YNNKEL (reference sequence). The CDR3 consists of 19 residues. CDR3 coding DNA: TGTGCCAGCAGCCAAGACGGCGGGACGGCGCTTGTGCTCAGTTCACCCCTCCACTTT. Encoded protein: CASSQDGGTALVLSSPLHF.

The CDR3 protein is CASSPGGRGRPDTQYF. The CDR3 nucleotides are TGTGCCAGCAGTCCGGGGGGTAGGGGTAGGCCAGATACGCAGTATTTT. V gene TRBV27 combines with J gene TRBJ2-3, with 7 nucleotides matching TRBD2. Germline assignment: CDR1 MNHEY and CDR2 SMNVEV (reference sequence). The CDR3 spans 16 residues. The junction had 12 bases not matched to a gene; V was cut back by 5 bases and J by 4 bases.

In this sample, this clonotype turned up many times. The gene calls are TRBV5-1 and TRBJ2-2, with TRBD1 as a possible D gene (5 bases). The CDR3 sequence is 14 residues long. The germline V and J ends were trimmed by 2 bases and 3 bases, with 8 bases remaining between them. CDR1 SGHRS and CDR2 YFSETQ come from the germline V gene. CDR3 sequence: CASSFARDTGELFF. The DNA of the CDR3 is TGCGCCAGCAGCTTCGCCAGGGACACCGGGGAGCTGTTTTTT.

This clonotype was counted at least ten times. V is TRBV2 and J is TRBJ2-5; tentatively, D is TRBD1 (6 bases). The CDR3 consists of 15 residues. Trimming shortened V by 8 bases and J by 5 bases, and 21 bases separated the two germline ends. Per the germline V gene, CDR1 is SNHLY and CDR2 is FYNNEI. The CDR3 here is CASHPVGRGGETQYF. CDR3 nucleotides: TGTGCCAGCCACCCGGTGGGCAGGGGTGGGGAGACCCAGTACTTC. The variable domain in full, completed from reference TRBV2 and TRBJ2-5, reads EPEVTQTPSHQVTQMGQEVILRCVPISNHLYFYWYRQILGQKVEFLVSFYNNEISEKSEIFDDQFSVERPDGSNFTLKIRSTKLEDSAMYFCASHPVGRGGETQYFGPGTRLLVL.

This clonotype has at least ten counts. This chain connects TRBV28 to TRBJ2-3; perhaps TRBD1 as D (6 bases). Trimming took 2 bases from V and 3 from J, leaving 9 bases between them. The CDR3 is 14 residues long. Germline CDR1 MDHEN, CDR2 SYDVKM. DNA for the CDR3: TGTGCCAGCAGTTTAATCCAGGGGACAGATACGCAGTATTTT. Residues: CASSLIQGTDTQYF.

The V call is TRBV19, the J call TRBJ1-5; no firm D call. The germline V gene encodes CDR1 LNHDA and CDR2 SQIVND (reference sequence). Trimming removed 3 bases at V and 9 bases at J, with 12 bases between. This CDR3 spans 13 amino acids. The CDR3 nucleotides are TGTGCCAGTAGTATGCCGGCGGCGGGGCCCCAGCATTTT. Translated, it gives CASSMPAAGPQHF.

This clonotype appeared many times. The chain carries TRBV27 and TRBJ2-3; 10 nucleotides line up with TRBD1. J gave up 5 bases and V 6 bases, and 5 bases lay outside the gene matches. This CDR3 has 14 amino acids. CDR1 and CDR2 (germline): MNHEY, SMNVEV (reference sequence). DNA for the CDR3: TGTGCCAGCAGGGACAGGGGGGGGAGAGATACGCAGTATTTT. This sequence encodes CASRDRGGRDTQYF.

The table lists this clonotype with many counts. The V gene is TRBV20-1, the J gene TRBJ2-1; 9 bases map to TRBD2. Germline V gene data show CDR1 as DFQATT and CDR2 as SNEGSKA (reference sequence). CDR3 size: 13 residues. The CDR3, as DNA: TGCACCCCCGGACTAGCGCTATACAATGAGCAGTTCTTC. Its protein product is CTPGLALYNEQFF.